This section outlines one TCR beta chain sequence together with its context. The data originate from a study of blood T cell repertoires in COVID-19. Study in general: Sites in the United States, Italy and Spain provided acute and convalescent COVID-19 samples. PBMCs, B-cell-depleted T cells, or T cells were the source of the cDNA or gDNA that made up the material.

V shed 3 bases, J shed 4 bases, and the junction held 14 bases outside the gene matches. The CDR3 is made up of 18 amino acids. Germline V gene sequence: CDR1 SGHVS, CDR2 FQNEAQ. Per the original data handling: Estimates of nucleated cell counts were drawn from the amplification of reference gene primers. Data came from immunoSEQ multiplex PCR; TCRdb stores just in-frame clones and leaves some out. The V and J calls and clone size were taken over from that table, and D and trimming were inferred from the DNA. The sample consists of roughly 330,000 clones, 86% of them appearing once. The TCR sequence derives from a woman aged 45-60 years with acute or convalescent COVID-19. The sequenced sample was peripheral blood. The chain links TRBV7-8 to TRBJ2-3; TRBD2 aligns across 9 bases. The CDR3 region has the DNA TGTGCCAGCAGCTTCCCGCGTGGCGGGAGGGCTTACGCAGATACGCAGTATTTT. Protein product: CASSFPRGGRAYADTQYF.